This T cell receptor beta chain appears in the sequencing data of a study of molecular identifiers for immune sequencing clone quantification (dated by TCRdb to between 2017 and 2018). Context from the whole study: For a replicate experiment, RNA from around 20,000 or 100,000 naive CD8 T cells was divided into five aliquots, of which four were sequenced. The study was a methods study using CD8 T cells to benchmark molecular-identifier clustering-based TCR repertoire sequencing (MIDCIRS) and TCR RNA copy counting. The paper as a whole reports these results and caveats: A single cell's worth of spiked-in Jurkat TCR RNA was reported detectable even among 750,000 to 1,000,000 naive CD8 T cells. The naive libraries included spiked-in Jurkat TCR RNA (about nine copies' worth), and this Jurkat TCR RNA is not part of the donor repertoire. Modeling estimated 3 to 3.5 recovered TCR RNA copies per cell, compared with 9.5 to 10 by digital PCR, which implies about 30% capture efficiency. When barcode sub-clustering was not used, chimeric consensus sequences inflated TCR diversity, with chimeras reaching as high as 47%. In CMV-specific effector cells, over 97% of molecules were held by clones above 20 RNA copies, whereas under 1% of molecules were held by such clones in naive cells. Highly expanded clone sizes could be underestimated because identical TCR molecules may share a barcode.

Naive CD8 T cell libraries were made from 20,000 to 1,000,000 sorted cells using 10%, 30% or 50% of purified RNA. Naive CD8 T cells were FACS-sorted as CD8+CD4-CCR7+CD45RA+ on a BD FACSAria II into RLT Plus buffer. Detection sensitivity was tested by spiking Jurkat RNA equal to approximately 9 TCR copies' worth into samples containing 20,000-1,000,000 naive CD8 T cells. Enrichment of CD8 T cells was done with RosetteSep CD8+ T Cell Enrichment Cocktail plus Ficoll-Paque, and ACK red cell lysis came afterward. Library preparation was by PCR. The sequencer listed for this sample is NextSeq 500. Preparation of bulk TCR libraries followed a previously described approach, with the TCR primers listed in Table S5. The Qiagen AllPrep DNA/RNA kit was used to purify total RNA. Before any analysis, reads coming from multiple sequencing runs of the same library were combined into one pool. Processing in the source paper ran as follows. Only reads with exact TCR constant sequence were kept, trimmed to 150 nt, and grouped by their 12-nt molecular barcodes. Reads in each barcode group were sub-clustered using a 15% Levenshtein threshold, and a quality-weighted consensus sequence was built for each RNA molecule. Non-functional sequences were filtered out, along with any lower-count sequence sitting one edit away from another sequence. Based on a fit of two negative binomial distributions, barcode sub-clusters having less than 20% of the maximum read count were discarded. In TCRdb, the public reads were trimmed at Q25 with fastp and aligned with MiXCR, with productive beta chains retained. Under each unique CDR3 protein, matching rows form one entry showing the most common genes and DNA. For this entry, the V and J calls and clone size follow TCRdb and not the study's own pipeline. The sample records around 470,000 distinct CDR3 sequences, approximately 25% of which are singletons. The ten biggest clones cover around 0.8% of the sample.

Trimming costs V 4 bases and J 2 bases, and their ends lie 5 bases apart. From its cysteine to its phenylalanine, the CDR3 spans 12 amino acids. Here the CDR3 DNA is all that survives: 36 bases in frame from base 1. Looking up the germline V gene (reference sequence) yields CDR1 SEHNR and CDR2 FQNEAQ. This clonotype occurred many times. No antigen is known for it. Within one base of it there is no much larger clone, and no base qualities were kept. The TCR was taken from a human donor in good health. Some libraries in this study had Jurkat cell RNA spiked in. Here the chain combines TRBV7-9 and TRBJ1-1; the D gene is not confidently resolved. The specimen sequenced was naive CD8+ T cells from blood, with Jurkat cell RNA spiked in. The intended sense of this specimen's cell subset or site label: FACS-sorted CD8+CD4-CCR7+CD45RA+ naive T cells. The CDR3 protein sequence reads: CASSWENTEAFF. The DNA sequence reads TGTGCCAGCAGCTGGGAAAACACTGAAGCTTTCTTT.